One sample yielded the 4 T cell receptor beta chains listed below, sequenced in a study of cytomegalovirus exposure and HLA in healthy donors. Libraries were prepared by immunoSEQ multiplex PCR; TCRdb keeps only in-frame clonotypes and omits some of them. The sample lists 150,000 to 200,000 clones; less than 95% were seen once. Sequenced input: PBMCs. The source is a woman in her late teens or twenties in good health and CMV-seropositive.

This rearrangement joins TRBV14 to TRBJ2-1; D call uncertain. The CDR3 covers 13 residues. V lost 0 bases and J 5 bases, leaving 5 bases between the germline ends. Germline V gene lookup returns CDR1 SGHDN and CDR2 FVKESK. CDR3 region: CASSQDLNNEQFF. The DNA for the CDR3 is TGTGCCAGCAGCCAAGATTTAAACAATGAGCAGTTCTTC.

The J gene is TRBJ2-3, the V gene TRBV25-1; unclear D gene. CDR3 length: 13 amino acids. From germline, CDR1 is MGHDK and CDR2 SYGVNS. The germline V and J ends were trimmed by 3 bases and 5 bases, with 9 bases remaining between them. The CDR3 loop reads CASSDPWRDTQYF. The CDR3 region has the DNA TGTGCCAGCAGTGACCCGTGGAGAGATACGCAGTATTTT. The variable domain in full, completed from reference TRBV25-1 and TRBJ2-3, reads EADIYQTPRYLVIGTGKKITLECSQTMGHDKMYWYQQDPGMELHLIHYSYGVNSTEKGDLSSESTVSRIRTEHFPLTLESARPSHTSQYLCASSDPWRDTQYFGPGTRLTVL.

The chain couples TRBV5-4 to TRBJ2-3, with a weak D call TRBD2 (7 bases). The germline V and J ends were trimmed by 2 bases and 2 bases, with 9 bases remaining between them. This CDR3 is 14 amino acids long. In germline, CDR1 is SGHNT, CDR2 YYREEE (reference sequence). This chain's CDR3 is CASSFAGATDTQYF. The DNA for the CDR3 is TGTGCCAGCAGCTTTGCGGGGGCCACAGATACGCAGTATTTT. Drawing the rest from reference TRBV5-4 and TRBJ2-3, the complete variable domain is ETGVTQSPTHLIKTRGQQVTLRCSSQSGHNTVSWYQQALGQGPQFIFQYYREEENGRGNFPPRFSGLQFPNYSSELNVNALELDDSALYLCASSFAGATDTQYFGPGTRLTVL.

This chain connects TRBV15 to TRBJ2-7; D uncertain. V was trimmed by 1 base and J by 5 bases, leaving 15 bases between them. Germline V gene data show CDR1 as LNHNV and CDR2 as YYDKDF (reference sequence). The CDR3 is made up of 15 amino acids. The CDR3 spells CATSRGTDLLHEQYF. CDR3 DNA sequence: TGTGCCACCAGCAGAGGCACAGATCTTTTACACGAGCAGTACTTC.